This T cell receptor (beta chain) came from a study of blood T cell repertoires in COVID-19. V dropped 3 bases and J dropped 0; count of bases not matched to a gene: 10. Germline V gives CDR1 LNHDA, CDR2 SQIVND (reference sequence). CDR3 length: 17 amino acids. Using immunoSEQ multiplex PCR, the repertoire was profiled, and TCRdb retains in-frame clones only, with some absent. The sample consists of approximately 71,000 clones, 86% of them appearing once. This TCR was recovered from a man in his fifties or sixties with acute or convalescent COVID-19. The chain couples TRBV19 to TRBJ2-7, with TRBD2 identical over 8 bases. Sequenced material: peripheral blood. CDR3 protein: CASSIEATSASSYEQYF. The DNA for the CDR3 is TGTGCCAGTAGTATTGAGGCGACTAGCGCCAGCTCCTACGAGCAGTACTTC.